This entry features one TCR beta chain sequence. TCRdb re-called the reads through MiXCR, storing one row per CDR3 protein. This table has roughly 630,000 distinct CDR3 sequences, less than 25% appearing once. Trimming at V came to 4 bases and at J to 6 bases, leaving 7 bases not matched to a gene. CDR3 size: 16 residues. These data are taken from a study of T cell repertoires in cytomegalovirus infection. Looking at the study overall: In public TCR beta signatures, there were indications of both CMV infection and matching HLA type.

This sequence originates from a human donor in good health (CMV status not recorded). Some clones in this sample may be carry-over from other donors' samples. The chain has TRBV12-3 or TRBV12-4 and TRBJ2-1; 12 positions match TRBD2. Sequenced material: CD8+ T cells from PBMCs. CDR3 sequence reads: CASSSRLAGAVNEQFF. In nucleotides, the CDR3 is TGTGCCAGCAGTTCAAGACTAGCGGGGGCCGTCAATGAGCAGTTCTTC.